The sequence of this T cell receptor beta chain was determined in a study of T-cell reconstitution after alpha-beta-depleted transplantation in children. Trimming stripped 9 bases from V and 0 bases from J, with 18 bases between. The CDR3 sequence is 16 residues long. This clonotype was seen more than once but under ten times. During its preparation, the TCRbeta library received unique molecular identifiers. One entry per CDR3 protein results from TCRdb running MiXCR on the PCR reads. The data show around 600,000 distinct CDR3 sequences, with around 17% seen just once and approximately 1% held by the top ten.

This chain joins TRBV12-3 or TRBV12-4 and TRBJ1-5; maybe TRBD1 (5 bases). The TCR sequence derives from a human donor who donated a stem cell graft to a child with acute myeloid leukemia. This specimen consisted of PBMCs from the stem cell graft donor, obtained from the stem cell graft. The CDR3 spells CASKKEGLTSNQPQHF. CDR3 sequence (DNA): TGTGCCAGTAAGAAGGAGGGGTTGACTAGCAATCAGCCCCAGCATTTT.